This is a list of T cell receptor beta chains from one sample in a study of CD4+ T cells in melanoma. Profiled with immunoSEQ multiplex PCR; TCRdb holds only in-frame clones, not every one. The data contain a few thousand clones, around 70% of them singletons. Sequenced: cells from a culture (not recorded whether cultured in vitro). Receptors were obtained from a human donor with melanoma. Each CDR3 is given with its conserved first and last residue. A D gene is named only where the DNA matches it firmly. Rows give clone size only sometimes, using once, few, many, or a class for an expanded clone.

size	V	J	D	CDR3	DNA
.	TRBV14	TRBJ1-1	.	CASSQAGWTEAFF	TGTGCCAGCAGCCAAGCGGGATGGACTGAAGCTTTCTTT
.	TRBV6-5	TRBJ2-2	.	CASTPGQNTGELFF	TGTGCCAGCACCCCGGGACAGAACACCGGGGAGCTGTTTTTT
few	TRBV13	TRBJ2-4	TRBD1	CASSAGTGFGQAKNIQYF	TGTGCCAGCAGCGCCGGGACAGGGTTCGGTCAAGCCAAAAACATTCAGTACTTC
.	TRBV19	TRBJ1-2	TRBD1	CATRDRNGYTF	TGTGCCACCCGGGACAGAAATGGCTACACCTTC
.	TRBV27	TRBJ2-2	TRBD2	CASSFSSGGLGELFF	TGTGCCAGCAGTTTTTCTAGCGGGGGACTCGGGGAGCTGTTTTTT
.	TRBV4-1	TRBJ1-2	.	CASSQDVGGYRGNYGYTF	TGCGCCAGCAGCCAAGATGTAGGCGGCTATAGGGGGAACTATGGCTACACCTTC
.	TRBV7-2	TRBJ1-1	.	CASSQHKEAEAFF	TGTGCCAGCAGCCAACATAAGGAAGCTGAAGCTTTCTTT
.	TRBV28	TRBJ1-1	TRBD1	CASSATGTGPTEAFF	TGTGCCAGCAGTGCTACCGGGACAGGGCCTACTGAAGCTTTCTTT
.	TRBV4-1	TRBJ1-5	.	CASSQEFAGFQPQHF	TGCGCCAGCAGCCAAGAGTTTGCGGGATTTCAGCCCCAGCATTTT
.	TRBV15	TRBJ1-1	.	CATSRDQLRAEAFF	TGTGCCACCAGCAGAGATCAGCTGAGAGCTGAAGCTTTCTTT
medium-sized	TRBV19	TRBJ1-2	.	CASSITAWIRVYYGYTF	TGTGCCAGTAGTATTACGGCCTGGATCAGGGTATACTATGGCTACACCTTC
.	TRBV6-5	TRBJ1-1	TRBD1	CASNYRGLNTEAFF	TGTGCCAGCAATTACAGGGGGTTGAACACTGAAGCTTTCTTT
.	TRBV11-2	TRBJ2-7	.	CASSSRQGGEQYF	TGTGCCAGCAGCTCGCGGCAGGGCGGGGAGCAGTACTTC
.	TRBV28	TRBJ1-1	TRBD1	CASRAHPDRAQGLNTEAFF	TGTGCCAGCAGAGCCCACCCTGACAGGGCTCAGGGATTGAACACTGAAGCTTTCTTT
few	TRBV10-2	TRBJ2-5	.	CASSASAGTQETQYF	TGCGCCAGCAGTGCGTCGGCGGGGACCCAAGAGACCCAGTACTTC
.	TRBV30	TRBJ1-4	.	CACPGAANEKLFF	TGTGCCTGCCCGGGGGCAGCTAATGAAAAACTGTTTTTT
.	TRBV6-6	TRBJ1-3	.	CASSYPLSRGGNTIYF	TGTGCCAGCAGTTACCCCTTATCCAGAGGTGGAAACACCATATATTTT
.	TRBV5-6	TRBJ1-5	.	CASSLFLGGVDNQPQHF	TGTGCCAGCAGCTTGTTTCTGGGAGGAGTGGACAATCAGCCCCAGCATTTT
.	TRBV6-2/TRBV6-3	TRBJ2-7	TRBD1	CASSRTGGPYEQYF	TGTGCCAGCAGCAGGACAGGGGGACCCTACGAGCAGTACTTC
.	TRBV27	TRBJ2-7	.	CATRTHGIYEQYF	TGTGCCACCCGAACGCATGGAATATACGAGCAGTACTTC
.	TRBV7-9	TRBJ1-6	.	CASSLSPRNSPLHF	TGTGCCAGCAGCTTATCCCCGAGAAATTCACCCCTCCACTTT
.	TRBV5-4	TRBJ2-5	.	CASSLNAGGSETQYF	TGTGCCAGCAGCTTGAATGCAGGGGGGTCAGAGACCCAGTACTTC
.	TRBV3-1/TRBV3-2	TRBJ2-2	.	CASSAQTPANTGELFF	TGTGCCAGCAGCGCTCAAACCCCCGCGAACACCGGGGAGCTGTTTTTT
.	TRBV4-2	TRBJ2-4	.	CASSQAAGLAKNIQYF	TGTGCCAGCAGCCAAGCCGCGGGTTTAGCCAAAAACATTCAGTACTTC
.	TRBV29-1	TRBJ1-5	TRBD1	CSVGDRVGQPQHF	TGCAGCGTTGGAGACAGGGTTGGTCAGCCCCAGCATTTT
.	TRBV6-5	TRBJ1-2	.	CASSYSSWNYGYTF	TGTGCCAGCAGTTACTCGTCGTGGAACTATGGCTACACCTTC
few	TRBV10-3	TRBJ1-3	.	CAISGSSGNTIYF	TGTGCCATCAGTGGCAGCTCTGGAAACACCATATATTTT
few	TRBV6-1	TRBJ1-2	.	CASSEGVVANYGYTF	TGTGCCAGCAGTGAAGGGGTCGTTGCTAACTATGGCTACACCTTC
.	TRBV7-2	TRBJ2-7	TRBD2	CASSPPGLAVTYEQYF	TGTGCCAGCAGCCCCCCTGGACTAGCGGTGACCTACGAGCAGTACTTC
.	TRBV4-1	TRBJ1-1	TRBD1	CASSQSEQGATEAFF	TGCGCCAGCAGCCAGTCCGAACAGGGGGCCACTGAAGCTTTCTTT
.	TRBV7-9	TRBJ2-7	TRBD2	CASSTRTSGGDEQYF	TGTGCCAGCAGCACCCGGACTAGCGGGGGGGACGAGCAGTACTTC
.	TRBV5-1	TRBJ1-2	.	CASSLTGITMDYTF	TGCGCCAGCAGCTTGACGGGCATAACTATGGACTACACCTTC
.	TRBV5-1	TRBJ1-1	.	CASSLWGPNTEAFF	TGCGCCAGCAGCTTGTGGGGCCCAAACACTGAAGCTTTCTTT
medium-sized	TRBV19	TRBJ2-7	.	CASSNGPYEQYF	TGTGCCAGTAGTAACGGGCCCTACGAGCAGTACTTC
.	TRBV6-2/TRBV6-3	TRBJ2-3	TRBD2	CASSSPGLARISTDTQYF	TGTGCCAGCAGTTCGCCGGGACTAGCGAGGATAAGCACAGATACGCAGTATTTT
.	TRBV15	TRBJ2-1	TRBD1	CATSSHRGGNEQFF	TGTGCCACCAGCTCTCACAGGGGCGGGAATGAGCAGTTCTTC